The present entry profiles one T cell receptor (beta chain) with its context. The data were obtained in a study of T cell changes during pregnancy in multiple sclerosis. The data were produced by immunoSEQ multiplex PCR, yet TCRdb's version contains in-frame clones alone and is incomplete. The sample records more than 70,000 clones, roughly 93% being singletons. The germline V gene encodes CDR1 MDHEN and CDR2 SYDVKM. Germline trimming cut 2 bases from V and 6 bases from J; bases unmatched to any gene: 1. The CDR3 runs to 14 residues. Sequences were derived from peripheral blood, sampled in the second trimester of pregnancy. The chain recombines TRBV28 with TRBJ1-6, with 7 bases fitting TRBD1. The origin of this receptor is a female donor with multiple sclerosis, enrolled in a pregnancy study. DNA for the CDR3: TGTGCCAGCAGTTTAAGACAGGGTAATTCACCCCTCCACTTT. As protein: CASSLRQGNSPLHF. The variable domain in full, with the rest retrieved from reference TRBV28 and TRBJ1-6, is DVKVTQSSRYLVKRTGEKVFLECVQDMDHENMFWYRQDPGLGLRLIYFSYDVKMKEKGDIPEGYSVSREKKERFSLILESASTNQTSMYLCASSLRQGNSPLHFGNGTRLTVT.